These 29 T cell receptor beta chains share one sample of origin, sequenced in a study of T cell repertoires and HLA-DP antigens. Sequencing was performed with immunoSEQ multiplex PCR; in TCRdb, only in-frame clones are kept and a portion is missing. The table has some 110,000 clones, about 91% seen once. These receptors' targets are unknown. Sequenced input: CD4+ T cells from PBMCs. Receptors were obtained from a woman aged 18-29 years in good health and CMV-seronegative.

This clone was observed once. The chain employs TRBV5-3 and TRBJ2-1, with a tentative D call TRBD2 (9 bases). TRBV5-3 is an ORF, with its function uncertain. V shed 0 bases and J shed 7 bases, with 26 bases lying between them. The CDR3 extends over 19 amino acids. The CDR3 DNA reads TGTGCCAGAAGCTTGGCGGACAGGGTTGTGGGACTAGCTGGGAATGAGCAGTTCTTC. It translates to CARSLADRVVGLAGNEQFF.

The CDR3 DNA follows: TGTGCCAGCAGGAACCAGGGGAGCTCCTACGAGCAGTACTTC. It specifies CASRNQGSSYEQYF. The V and J genes are TRBV2 and TRBJ2-7, with D tentatively TRBD1 (6 bases). Germline V gives CDR1 SNHLY, CDR2 FYNNEI. This CDR3 is built from 14 residues. Between the trimmed V and J ends, which lost 6 bases and 0 bases, there was a span of 12 bases.

The chain recombines TRBV7-3 with TRBJ2-3, with D tentatively TRBD2 (7 bases). V gave up 4 bases and J gave up 2 bases, with 16 bases separating them. The CDR3 extends over 16 amino acids. Germline values: CDR1 SGHTA, CDR2 FQGTGA. The CDR3 DNA sequence: TGTGCCAGCAGCTCAACGGGGGGCCCATCCACAGATACGCAGTATTTT. Encoded protein: CASSSTGGPSTDTQYF.

The J gene is TRBJ2-3, the V gene TRBV4-1; no definite D call. This CDR3 has 15 residues. The germline V and J ends were trimmed by 0 bases and 1 base, with 8 bases remaining between them. Germline assignment: CDR1 MGHRA and CDR2 YSYEKL. This CDR3 reads CASSQDYAGTDTQYF. The CDR3 DNA sequence: TGCGCCAGCAGCCAAGATTACGCGGGCACAGATACGCAGTATTTT.

The genes are TRBV5-6 and TRBJ1-1; no clear D. Germline V CDR1 and CDR2: SGHDT, YYEEEE. CDR3 size: 14 residues. The V gene lost 2 bases and the J gene lost 1 base, with 9 bases spanning the gap. The chain's CDR3 is CASSFRGWNTEAFF. The CDR3 nucleotides are TGTGCCAGCAGCTTTAGAGGGTGGAACACTGAAGCTTTCTTT.

The chain has TRBV9 and TRBJ2-1; 7 positions match TRBD1. This CDR3 is built from 12 residues. Germline CDR1 SGDLS, CDR2 YYNGEE. Losses at the gene ends were 3 bases for V and 12 bases for J; bases not matched to a gene: 6. CDR3 nucleotide sequence: TGTGCCAGCAGCGCACAGGGGTTTAGGCAGTTCTTC. It translates to CASSAQGFRQFF. The full variable domain, rest sourced from reference TRBV9 and TRBJ2-1, is DSGVTQTPKHLITATGQRVTLRCSPRSGDLSVYWYQQSLDQGLQFLIQYYNGEERAKGNILERFSAQQFPDLHSELNLSSLELGDSALYFCASSAQGFRQFFGPGTRLTVL.

The chain links TRBV15 to TRBJ2-5; 13 bases agree with TRBD2. J lost 0 bases, V lost 8 bases, and 6 bases had no gene match. The CDR3 is 16 residues long. Germline-derived CDR1 and CDR2 are LNHNV and YYDKDF (reference sequence). As DNA, the CDR3 is TGTGCCACCTTAGGGACTAGCGGGGATTACCAAGAGACCCAGTACTTC. Protein: CATLGTSGDYQETQYF.

The chain employs TRBV27 and TRBJ1-1; TRBD1 might be the D (6 bases). V shed 6 bases and J shed 4 bases, with 12 bases lying between them. CDR1 and CDR2 from the germline V gene are MNHEY and SMNVEV (reference sequence). The CDR3 is made up of 13 amino acids. As DNA, the CDR3 is TGTGCCAGCAGCACAACAGGGCCCACTGAAGCTTTCTTT. It yields the protein CASSTTGPTEAFF.

This clone was picked up one time. For the CDR3, the DNA is TGCGCCAGCAGCCAAAGTTGGGGACTATCCGAGCAGTTCTTC. Protein product: CASSQSWGLSEQFF. The rearrangement uses TRBV4-3 and TRBJ2-1; 7 nucleotides line up with TRBD2. The V gene end was trimmed by 2 bases and the J gene end by 10 bases; junction bases not matched to a gene: 8. This CDR3 has 14 residues. Germline V gene data show CDR1 as LGHNA and CDR2 as YSLEER.

The chain carries TRBV29-1 and TRBJ1-1; D is ambiguous. CDR1 and CDR2 (germline): SQVTM, ANQGSEA. The CDR3 extends over 12 amino acids. Trimming left V 2 bases short and J 1 base short, with 5 bases between. CDR3 protein: CSVEQENTEAFF. The CDR3 DNA follows: TGCAGCGTTGAACAGGAGAACACTGAAGCTTTCTTT.

This rearrangement joins TRBV19 to TRBJ1-5, with D unclear. The CDR3 sequence is 16 residues long. Trimming stripped 1 base from V and 2 bases from J, with 12 bases between. Germline CDR1 and CDR2: LNHDA and SQIVND (reference sequence). This CDR3 is CASSIGWGAGNQPQHF. The CDR3, as DNA: TGTGCCAGTAGTATAGGTTGGGGAGCGGGCAATCAGCCCCAGCATTTT.

The J gene is TRBJ1-1, the V gene TRBV29-1, with D tentatively TRBD1 (5 bases). Germline values: CDR1 SQVTM, CDR2 ANQGSEA. The CDR3 runs to 18 residues. Trimming removed 1 base at V and 1 base at J, with 22 bases between. CDR3 region: CSVEVPTPRQGANTEAFF. CDR3 bases: TGCAGCGTTGAAGTCCCCACCCCCCGCCAGGGTGCGAACACTGAAGCTTTCTTT.

The gene calls are TRBV7-9 and TRBJ2-1; tentative D call: TRBD2 (6 bases). The CDR3 covers 14 residues. CDR1 is SEHNR, CDR2 FQNEAQ, per germline (reference sequence). Trimming took off 3 bases at V and 9 bases at J, with 15 bases between the two ends. The CDR3 nucleotides are TGTGCCAGCAGCTTTCAAGGAGGGTCGGGTGAGCAGTTCTTC. Its translation is CASSFQGGSGEQFF.

The chain couples TRBV6-1 to TRBJ2-7; D tentatively fits TRBD1 or TRBD2 (5 bases each). CDR1 and CDR2 (germline): MNHNS, SASEGT. Trimming took off 6 bases at V and 4 bases at J, with 13 bases between the two ends. The CDR3 length is 13 residues. As DNA, the CDR3 is TGTGCCAGCAGGGCCGGGACGTCGTACGAGCAGTACGTC. Protein sequence: CASRAGTSYEQYV.

CDR3 in amino acids: CASSMAPVDEQFF. The CDR3 nucleotides read TGTGCCAGCAGTATGGCCCCGGTAGATGAGCAGTTCTTC. The chain recombines TRBV2 with TRBJ2-1; D is unclear. Germline assignment: CDR1 SNHLY and CDR2 FYNNEI. The germline V and J ends were trimmed by 5 bases and 8 bases, with 13 bases remaining between them. This CDR3 has 13 residues.

The rearrangement joins TRBV7-8 to TRBJ2-7, with 10 bases matching TRBD1. Germline assignment: CDR1 SGHVS and CDR2 FQNEAQ. The junction had 6 bases not matched to a gene; V was cut back by 5 bases and J by 2 bases. The CDR3 has 15 residues. This CDR3 reads CASSPPGQGTYEQYF. As DNA, the CDR3 is TGTGCCAGCAGCCCGCCGGGACAGGGGACCTACGAGCAGTACTTC.

The genes are TRBV12-5 and TRBJ2-1; D unresolved. The CDR3 is 13 amino acids. V lost 6 bases, J lost 2 bases, and 8 bases lay in between. Germline CDR1 and CDR2: LGHNT and FRNRAP. CDR3 in amino acids: CASGPGPYNEQFF. For the CDR3, the DNA is TGTGCTAGTGGCCCGGGCCCCTACAATGAGCAGTTCTTC.

The table lists this clone with a count of one. The rearrangement joins TRBV28 to TRBJ1-1; the D is unclear. Germline V gene lookup returns CDR1 MDHEN and CDR2 SYDVKM. This CDR3 is 12 amino acids long. V lost 5 bases, J lost 3 bases, and 7 bases lay in between. CDR3 nucleotide sequence: TGTGCCAGCAGTCCGCAGGACACTGAAGCTTTCTTT. It specifies CASSPQDTEAFF.

A few counts support this clone. The chain combines TRBV28 with TRBJ1-5; 8 bases align to TRBD1. Per the germline V gene, CDR1 is MDHEN and CDR2 is SYDVKM. The CDR3 covers 14 residues. J gave up 4 bases and V 5 bases, and 4 bases lay outside the gene matches. In DNA, the CDR3 is TGTGCCAGCAGTCTCAGACAGGGGAATCAGCCCCAGCATTTT. Its translation: CASSLRQGNQPQHF. The full variable domain, rest sourced from reference TRBV28 and TRBJ1-5, is DVKVTQSSRYLVKRTGEKVFLECVQDMDHENMFWYRQDPGLGLRLIYFSYDVKMKEKGDIPEGYSVSREKKERFSLILESASTNQTSMYLCASSLRQGNQPQHFGDGTRLSIL.

The chain is built from TRBV30 and TRBJ2-5; 13 nucleotides align to TRBD2. The V segment lost 3 bases and the J segment 5 bases; nucleotides outside the gene matches: 3. Germline CDR1 is GTSNPN and CDR2 is SVGIG (reference sequence). This CDR3 spans 14 amino acids. The CDR3 here is CAWRLAGGPETQYF. DNA of the CDR3: TGTGCCTGGAGACTAGCGGGAGGGCCGGAGACCCAGTACTTC. The full variable domain, rest sourced from reference TRBV30 and TRBJ2-5, is SQTIHQWPATLVQPVGSPLSLECTVEGTSNPNLYWYRQAAGRGLQLLFYSVGIGQISSEVPQNLSASRPQDRQFILSSKKLLLSDSGFYLCAWRLAGGPETQYFGPGTRLLVL.

The chain is built from TRBV27 and TRBJ1-2; maybe TRBD1 (6 bases). There are 13 residues in the CDR3. Germline values: CDR1 MNHEY, CDR2 SMNVEV (reference sequence). V gave up 4 bases and J gave up 4 bases, with 10 bases separating them. This CDR3 reads CASSSGVIYGYTF. The CDR3 DNA is TGTGCCAGCAGTTCAGGGGTTATCTATGGCTACACCTTC.

The chain joins TRBV1 to TRBJ2-7. TRBV1 represents a pseudogene. There are 15 residues in the CDR3. The CDR3 protein is CTSSQAATISYEQYV. CDR3 nucleotides: TGCACCAGCAGCCAAGCGGCCACGATTTCCTACGAGCAGTACGTC.

The chain links TRBV5-1 to TRBJ2-2; TRBD2 might be the D (6 bases). Germline CDR1 reads SGHRS; CDR2 reads YFSETQ. There are 15 residues in the CDR3. Trimming cost V 4 bases and J 5 bases, with 15 bases left between them. CDR3 bases: TGCGCCAGCAGCATCGGGGGAGGAGGGACCGGGGAGCTGTTTTTT. It codes for CASSIGGGGTGELFF. The full variable domain, its missing parts supplied by reference TRBV5-1 and TRBJ2-2, is KAGVTQTPRYLIKTRGQQVTLSCSPISGHRSVSWYQQTPGQGLQFLFEYFSETQRNKGNFPGRFSGRQFSNSRSEMNVSTLELGDSALYLCASSIGGGGTGELFFGEGSRLTVL.

V gene TRBV7-3 combines with J gene TRBJ1-2, with D possibly being TRBD1 (5 bases). The V gene lost 5 bases and the J gene lost 0 bases, with 13 bases spanning the gap. The CDR3 sequence is 15 residues long. The V gene's germline CDR1 is SGHTA and CDR2 FQGTGA. The DNA of the CDR3 is TGTGCCAGCAGCATAGGCCCGGGGCCTAACTATGGCTACACCTTC. This translates into CASSIGPGPNYGYTF.

The chain joins TRBV7-9 to TRBJ1-4; no reliable D call. Germline V lookup: CDR1 SEHNR, CDR2 FQNEAQ (reference sequence). Trimming took 1 base from V and 6 from J, leaving 6 bases between them. The CDR3 has 13 amino acids. The CDR3 sequence is CASSLEVDEKLFF. CDR3 bases: TGTGCCAGCAGCTTAGAGGTAGATGAAAAACTGTTTTTT.

The chain couples TRBV5-1 to TRBJ2-5, with 8 bases that match TRBD2. The germline CDR1 and CDR2 sequences are SGHRS and YFSETQ. Trimming removed 3 bases from V and 4 bases from J; junction bases left unmatched: 8. This CDR3 has 15 residues. The CDR3 loop reads CASSSGLRGAETQYF. In nucleotides, the CDR3 is TGCGCCAGCAGCTCCGGGTTGCGGGGGGCAGAGACCCAGTACTTC.

The V gene is TRBV6-5, the J gene TRBJ2-7; D might be TRBD1 or TRBD2, each matching 6 bases. The CDR3 has 13 residues. V dropped 6 bases and J dropped 10 bases, with 19 bases sitting between them. Germline CDR1 is MNHEY and CDR2 is SVGAGI. CDR3 sequence reads: CASRAGGTPNQYF. For the CDR3, the DNA is TGTGCCAGCAGGGCCGGAGGGACACCGAACCAGTACTTC.

The J gene is TRBJ2-3, the V gene TRBV7-2, with 12 bases aligning to TRBD2. The germline V gene has CDR1 SGHTA and CDR2 FQGNSA. With 10 bases clipped from V and 5 bases from J, the junction kept 7 bases outside the gene matches. The CDR3 length is 14 residues. DNA for the CDR3: TGTGCCACACGACTAGCGGGAGCAAAAGATACGCAGTATTTT. Translated: CATRLAGAKDTQYF.

The chain uses TRBV30 and TRBJ2-1; 12 nucleotides align to TRBD2. Germline loops: CDR1 GTSNPN, CDR2 SVGIG (reference sequence). CDR3 length equals 15 residues. V dropped 3 bases and J dropped 6; count of bases not matched to a gene: 6. CDR3 nucleotide sequence: TGTGCCTGGAGGGCTAGCGGGAGGGCCGGCAATGAGCAGTTCTTC. This gives the protein CAWRASGRAGNEQFF.